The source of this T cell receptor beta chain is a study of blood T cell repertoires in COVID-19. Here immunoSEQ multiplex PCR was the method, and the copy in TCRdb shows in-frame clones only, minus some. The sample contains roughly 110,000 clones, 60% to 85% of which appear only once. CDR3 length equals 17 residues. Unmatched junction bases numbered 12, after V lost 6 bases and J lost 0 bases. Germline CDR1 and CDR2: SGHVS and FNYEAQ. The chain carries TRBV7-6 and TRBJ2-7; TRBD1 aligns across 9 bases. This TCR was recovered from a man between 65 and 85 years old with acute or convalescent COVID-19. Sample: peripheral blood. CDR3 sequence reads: CASSSLSGTGSSYEQYF. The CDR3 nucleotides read TGTGCCAGCAGTTCCCTAAGTGGGACAGGGAGCTCCTACGAGCAGTACTTC.